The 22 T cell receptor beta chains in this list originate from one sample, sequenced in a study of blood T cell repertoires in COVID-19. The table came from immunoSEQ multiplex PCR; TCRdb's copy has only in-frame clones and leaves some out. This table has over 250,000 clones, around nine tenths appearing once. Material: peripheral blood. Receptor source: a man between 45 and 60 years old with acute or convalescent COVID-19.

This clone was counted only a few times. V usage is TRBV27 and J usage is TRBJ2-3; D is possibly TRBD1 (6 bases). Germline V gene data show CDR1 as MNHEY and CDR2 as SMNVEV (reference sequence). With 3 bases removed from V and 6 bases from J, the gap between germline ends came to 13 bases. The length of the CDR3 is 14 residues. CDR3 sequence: CASSLGAPVDTQYF. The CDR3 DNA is TGTGCCAGCAGTTTGGGGGCCCCAGTCGATACGCAGTATTTT.

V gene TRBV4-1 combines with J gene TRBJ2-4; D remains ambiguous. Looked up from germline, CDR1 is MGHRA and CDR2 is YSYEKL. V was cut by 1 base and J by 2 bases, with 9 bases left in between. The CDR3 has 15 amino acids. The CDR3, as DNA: TGCGCCAGCAGCCAAGGGGCCAGTTCCAAAAACATTCAGTACTTC. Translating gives CASSQGASSKNIQYF.

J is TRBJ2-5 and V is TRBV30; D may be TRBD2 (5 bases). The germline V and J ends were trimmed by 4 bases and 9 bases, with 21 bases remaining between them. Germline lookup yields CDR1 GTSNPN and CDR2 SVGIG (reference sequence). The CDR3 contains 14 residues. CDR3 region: CAWTQRGVSGAQYF. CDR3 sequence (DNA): TGTGCCTGGACTCAACGGGGAGTATCCGGGGCCCAGTACTTC.

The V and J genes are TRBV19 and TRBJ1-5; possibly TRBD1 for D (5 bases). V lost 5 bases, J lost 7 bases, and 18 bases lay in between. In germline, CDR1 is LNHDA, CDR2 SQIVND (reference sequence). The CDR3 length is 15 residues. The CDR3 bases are TGTGCCAGTAGTTTCGTTTCGCGGGGGGACCAGCCCCAGCATTTT. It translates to CASSFVSRGDQPQHF.

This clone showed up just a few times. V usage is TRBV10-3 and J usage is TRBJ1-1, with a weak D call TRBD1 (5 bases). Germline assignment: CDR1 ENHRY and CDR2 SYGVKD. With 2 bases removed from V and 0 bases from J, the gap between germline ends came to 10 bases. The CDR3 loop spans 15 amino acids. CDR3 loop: CAISEGRGMNTEAFF. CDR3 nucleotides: TGTGCCATCAGTGAGGGTCGGGGGATGAACACTGAAGCTTTCTTT.

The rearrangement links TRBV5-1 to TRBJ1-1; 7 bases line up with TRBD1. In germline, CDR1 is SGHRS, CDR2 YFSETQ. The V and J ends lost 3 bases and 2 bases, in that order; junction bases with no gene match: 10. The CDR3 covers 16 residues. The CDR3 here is CASSSTLTGSNTEAFF. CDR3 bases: TGCGCCAGCAGCTCAACGCTGACAGGGAGCAACACTGAAGCTTTCTTT.

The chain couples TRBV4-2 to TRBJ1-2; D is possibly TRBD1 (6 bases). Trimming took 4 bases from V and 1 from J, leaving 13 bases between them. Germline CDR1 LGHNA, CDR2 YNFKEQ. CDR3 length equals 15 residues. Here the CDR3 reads CASSLDRGGNYGYTF. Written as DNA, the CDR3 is TGTGCCAGCAGCCTCGACCGAGGGGGTAACTATGGCTACACCTTC.

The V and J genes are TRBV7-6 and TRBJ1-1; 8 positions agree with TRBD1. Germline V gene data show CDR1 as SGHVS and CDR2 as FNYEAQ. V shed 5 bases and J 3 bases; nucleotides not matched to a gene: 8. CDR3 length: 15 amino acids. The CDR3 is CASSLGTGGDTEAFF. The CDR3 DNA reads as TGTGCCAGCAGCCTAGGTACAGGGGGAGACACTGAAGCTTTCTTT.

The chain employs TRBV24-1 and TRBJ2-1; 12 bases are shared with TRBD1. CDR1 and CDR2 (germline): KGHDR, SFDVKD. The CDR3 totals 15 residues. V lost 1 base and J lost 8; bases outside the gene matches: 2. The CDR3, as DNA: TGTGCCACCAGTGATTTTGGGACAGGGGGCGATGAGCAGTTCTTC. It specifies CATSDFGTGGDEQFF.

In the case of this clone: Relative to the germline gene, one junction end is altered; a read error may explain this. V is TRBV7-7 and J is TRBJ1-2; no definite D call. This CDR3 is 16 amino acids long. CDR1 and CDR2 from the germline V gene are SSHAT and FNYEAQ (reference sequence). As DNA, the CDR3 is TGTGCTAGCAGCTTAGCGCTAAGAGAGGACGAGGGAGGCTACACCTTC. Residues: CASSLALREDEGGYTF.

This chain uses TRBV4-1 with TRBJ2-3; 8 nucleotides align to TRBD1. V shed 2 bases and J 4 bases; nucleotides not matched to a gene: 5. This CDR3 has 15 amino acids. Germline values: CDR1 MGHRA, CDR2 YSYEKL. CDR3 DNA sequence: TGCGCCAGCAGCCAACAGGGGGCCCACGCAGATACGCAGTATTTT. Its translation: CASSQQGAHADTQYF.

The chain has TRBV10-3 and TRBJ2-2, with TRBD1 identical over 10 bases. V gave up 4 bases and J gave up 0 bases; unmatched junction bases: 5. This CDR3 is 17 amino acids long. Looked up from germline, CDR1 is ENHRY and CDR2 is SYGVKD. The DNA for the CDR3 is TGTGCCATCAGTGGAGGGACAGGGGTTGCGAACACCGGGGAGCTGTTTTTT. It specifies CAISGGTGVANTGELFF.

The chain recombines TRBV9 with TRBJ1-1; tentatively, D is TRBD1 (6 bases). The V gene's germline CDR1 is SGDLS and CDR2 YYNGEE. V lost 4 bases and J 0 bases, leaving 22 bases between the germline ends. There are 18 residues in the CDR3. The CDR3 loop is CASSPSTGKGGMNTEAFF. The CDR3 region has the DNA TGTGCCAGCAGCCCTAGTACAGGGAAAGGAGGAATGAACACTGAAGCTTTCTTT.

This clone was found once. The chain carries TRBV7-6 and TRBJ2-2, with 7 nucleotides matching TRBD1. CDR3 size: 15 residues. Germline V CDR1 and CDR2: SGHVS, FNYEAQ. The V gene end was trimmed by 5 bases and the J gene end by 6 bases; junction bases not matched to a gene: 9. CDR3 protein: CASSPGQVGAGELFF. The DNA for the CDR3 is TGTGCCAGCAGCCCTGGACAGGTCGGAGCCGGGGAGCTGTTTTTT.

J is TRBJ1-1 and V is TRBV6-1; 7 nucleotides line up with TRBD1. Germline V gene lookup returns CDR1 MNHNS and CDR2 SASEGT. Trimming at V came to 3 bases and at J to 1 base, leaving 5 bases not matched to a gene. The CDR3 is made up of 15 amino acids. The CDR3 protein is CASSDWHRGNTEAFF. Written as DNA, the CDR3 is TGTGCCAGCAGTGATTGGCACAGGGGGAACACTGAAGCTTTCTTT.

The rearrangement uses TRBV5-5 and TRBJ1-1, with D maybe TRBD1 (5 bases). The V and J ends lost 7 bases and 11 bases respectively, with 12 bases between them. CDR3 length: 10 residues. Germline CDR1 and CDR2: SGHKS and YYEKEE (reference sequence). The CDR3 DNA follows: TGTGCCAGCGGGGGGAGTCGCGCTTTCTTT. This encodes CASGGSRAFF.

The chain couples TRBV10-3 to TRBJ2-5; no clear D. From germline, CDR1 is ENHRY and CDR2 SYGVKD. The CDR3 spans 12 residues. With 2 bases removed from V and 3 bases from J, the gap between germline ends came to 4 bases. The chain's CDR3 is CAISEQEETQYF. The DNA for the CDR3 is TGTGCCATCAGTGAGCAGGAAGAGACCCAGTACTTC.

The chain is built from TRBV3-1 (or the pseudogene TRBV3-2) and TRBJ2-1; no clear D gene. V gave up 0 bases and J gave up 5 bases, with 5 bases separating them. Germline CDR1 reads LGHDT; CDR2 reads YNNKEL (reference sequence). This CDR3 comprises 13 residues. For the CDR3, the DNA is TGTGCCAGCAGCCAAGACAGGCACAATGAGCAGTTCTTC. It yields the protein CASSQDRHNEQFF.

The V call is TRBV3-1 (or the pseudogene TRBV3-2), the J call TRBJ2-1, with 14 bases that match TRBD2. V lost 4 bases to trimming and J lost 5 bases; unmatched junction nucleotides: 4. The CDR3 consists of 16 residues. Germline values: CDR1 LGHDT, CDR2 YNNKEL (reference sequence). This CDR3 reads CASSRLAGGINNEQFF. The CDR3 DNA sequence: TGTGCCAGCAGCCGACTAGCGGGGGGGATAAACAATGAGCAGTTCTTC.

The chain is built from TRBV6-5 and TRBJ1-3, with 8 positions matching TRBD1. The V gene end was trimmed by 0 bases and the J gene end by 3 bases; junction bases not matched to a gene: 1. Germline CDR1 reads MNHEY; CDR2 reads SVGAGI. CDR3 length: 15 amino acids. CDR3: CASSYSDRGGNTIYF. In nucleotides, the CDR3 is TGTGCCAGCAGTTACTCCGACAGGGGTGGAAACACCATATATTTT.

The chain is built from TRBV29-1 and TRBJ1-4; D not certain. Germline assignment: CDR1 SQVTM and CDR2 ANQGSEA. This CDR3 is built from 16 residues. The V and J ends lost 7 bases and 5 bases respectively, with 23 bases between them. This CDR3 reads CSARLTGGVSNEKLFF. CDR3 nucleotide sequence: TGCAGCGCTAGATTGACGGGCGGGGTGTCAAATGAAAAACTGTTTTTT.

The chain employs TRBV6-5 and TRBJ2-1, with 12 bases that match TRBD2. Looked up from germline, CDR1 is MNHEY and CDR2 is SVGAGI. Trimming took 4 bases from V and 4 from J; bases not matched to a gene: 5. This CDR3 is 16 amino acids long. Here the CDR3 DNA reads TGTGCCAGCAGTTTAACTAGCGGGGGGCAATACAATGAGCAGTTCTTC. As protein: CASSLTSGGQYNEQFF.